This T cell receptor beta chain was retrieved from a study of T-cell reconstitution after alpha-beta-depleted transplantation in children. Germline V gene lookup returns CDR1 SGHRS and CDR2 YFSETQ. The CDR3 has 12 amino acids. Trimming left V 0 bases short and J 7 bases short, with 8 bases between. Unique molecular identifiers were built into the TCRbeta library. TCRdb reprocessed the PCR reads with MiXCR, giving one entry per CDR3 protein. This sample has over 550,000 distinct CDR3 sequences, with under 12% found just once. The chain uses TRBV5-1 and TRBJ2-7; D is ambiguous. The specimen comprised PBMCs from the stem cell graft donor, sampled from the stem cell graft. This TCR came from a human donor who donated a stem cell graft to a child with acute myeloid leukemia. This CDR3 is CASSLDQREQYF. The CDR3 DNA sequence: TGCGCCAGCAGCTTGGACCAGCGTGAGCAGTACTTC.